This TCR beta chain was captured in a study of T cells in Graves' hyperthyroidism and ophthalmopathy. The hyperthyroidism patients had all been newly diagnosed, and their disease duration was under 2 months. Their ages ranged from 18 to 65 years. Lactation, pregnancy, other autoimmune disease or uncontrolled infection led to exclusion of patients. The authors took PBMCs from over 8.5 ml fresh peripheral blood. Amplified TCR beta CDR3 regions came from RNA transcripts. When the TCR CDR3 underwent first-round RT-PCR, the HTBI primer set was used. TCRdb processed the multiplex PCR reads anew with MiXCR; each CDR3 protein has one entry. The sample records over 300,000 distinct CDR3 sequences, about 15% being singletons. The CDR3 has 12 residues. V lost 1 base and J lost 5, with 3 bases in between. Per germline, CDR1 KGHDR and CDR2 SFDVKD.

Material for sequencing was blood. The clonotype comes from a woman aged 55-70 years with Graves' hyperthyroidism. V gene TRBV24-1 combines with J gene TRBJ2-3; the D is unclear. CDR3 amino acids: CATSDFRDTQYF. The CDR3 bases are TGTGCCACCAGTGATTTCCGAGATACGCAGTATTTT.